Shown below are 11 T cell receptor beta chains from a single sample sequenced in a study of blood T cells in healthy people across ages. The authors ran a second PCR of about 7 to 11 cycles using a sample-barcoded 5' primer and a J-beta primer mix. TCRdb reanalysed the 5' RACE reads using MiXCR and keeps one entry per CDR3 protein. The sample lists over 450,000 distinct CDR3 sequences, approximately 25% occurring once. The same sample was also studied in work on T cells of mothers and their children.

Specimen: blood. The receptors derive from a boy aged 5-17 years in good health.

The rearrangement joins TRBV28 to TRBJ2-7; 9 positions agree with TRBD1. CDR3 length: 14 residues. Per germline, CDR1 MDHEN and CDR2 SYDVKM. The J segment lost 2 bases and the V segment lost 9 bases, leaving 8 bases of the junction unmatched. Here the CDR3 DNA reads TGTGCCAGTTACACCGGGACAGGGACCTACGAGCAGTACTTC. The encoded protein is CASYTGTGTYEQYF. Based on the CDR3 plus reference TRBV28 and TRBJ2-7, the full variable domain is DVKVTQSSRYLVKRTGEKVFLECVQDMDHENMFWYRQDPGLGLRLIYFSYDVKMKEKGDIPEGYSVSREKKERFSLILESASTNQTSMYLCASYTGTGTYEQYFGPGTRLTVT.

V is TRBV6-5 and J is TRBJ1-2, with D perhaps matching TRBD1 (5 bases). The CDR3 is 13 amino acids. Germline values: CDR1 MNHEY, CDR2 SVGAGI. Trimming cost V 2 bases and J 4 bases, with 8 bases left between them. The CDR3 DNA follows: TGTGCCAGCAGTTACGACGGGGGCTATGGCTACACCTTC. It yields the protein CASSYDGGYGYTF.

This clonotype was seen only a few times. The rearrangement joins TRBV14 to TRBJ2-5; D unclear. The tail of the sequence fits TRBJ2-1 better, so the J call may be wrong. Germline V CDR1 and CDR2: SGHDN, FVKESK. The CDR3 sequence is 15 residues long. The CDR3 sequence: CASSPLSPAWNEQFF. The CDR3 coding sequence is TGTGCCAGCAGCCCCCTAAGTCCTGCGTGGAATGAGCAGTTCTTC.

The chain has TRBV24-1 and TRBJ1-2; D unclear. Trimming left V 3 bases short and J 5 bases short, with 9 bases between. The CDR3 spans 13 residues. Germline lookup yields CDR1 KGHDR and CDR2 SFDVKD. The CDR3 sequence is CATSDARTYGYTF. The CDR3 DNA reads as TGTGCCACCAGTGATGCGAGAACATATGGCTACACCTTC.

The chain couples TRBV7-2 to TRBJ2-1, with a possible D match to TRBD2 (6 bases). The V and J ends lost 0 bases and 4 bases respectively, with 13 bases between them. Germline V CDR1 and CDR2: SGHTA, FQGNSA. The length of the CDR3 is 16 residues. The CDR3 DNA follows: TGTGCCAGCAGCTTAGCAATCGGGAGTCGGTACAATGAGCAGTTCTTC. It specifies CASSLAIGSRYNEQFF.

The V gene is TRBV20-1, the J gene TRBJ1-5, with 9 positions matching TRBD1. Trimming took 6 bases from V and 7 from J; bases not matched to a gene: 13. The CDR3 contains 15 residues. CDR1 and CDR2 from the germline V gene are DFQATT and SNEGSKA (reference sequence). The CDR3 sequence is CSAPRKTGGTQPQHF. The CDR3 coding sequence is TGCAGTGCACCCAGGAAGACAGGGGGGACGCAGCCCCAGCATTTT.

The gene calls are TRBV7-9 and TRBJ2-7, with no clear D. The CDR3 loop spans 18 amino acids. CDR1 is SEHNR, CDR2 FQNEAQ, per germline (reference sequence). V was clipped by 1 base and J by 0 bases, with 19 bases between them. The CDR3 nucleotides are TGTGCCAGCAGCTTAGTAGTCGCGGACCTTTTAGGCTCCTACGAGCAGTACTTC. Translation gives CASSLVVADLLGSYEQYF.

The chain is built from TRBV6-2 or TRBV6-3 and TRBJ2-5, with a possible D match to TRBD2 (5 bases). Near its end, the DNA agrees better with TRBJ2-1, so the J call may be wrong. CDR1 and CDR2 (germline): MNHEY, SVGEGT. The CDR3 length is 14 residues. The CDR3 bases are TGTGCCAGCAGTTACCTTCCGGGGTTCAATGAGCAGTTCTTC. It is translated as CASSYLPGFNEQFF.

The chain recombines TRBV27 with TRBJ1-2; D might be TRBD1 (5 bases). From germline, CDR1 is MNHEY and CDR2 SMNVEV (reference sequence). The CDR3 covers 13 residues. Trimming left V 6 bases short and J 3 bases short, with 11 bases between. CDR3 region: CASRTTGDYGYTF. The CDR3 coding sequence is TGTGCCAGCAGAACGACGGGGGACTATGGCTACACCTTC.

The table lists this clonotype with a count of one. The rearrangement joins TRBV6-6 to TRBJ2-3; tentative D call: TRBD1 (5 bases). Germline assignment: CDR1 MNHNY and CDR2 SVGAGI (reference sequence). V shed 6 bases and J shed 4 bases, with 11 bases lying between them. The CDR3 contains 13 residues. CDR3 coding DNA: TGTGCCAGCAGCCTGACAGACTCAGATACGCAGTATTTT. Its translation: CASSLTDSDTQYF.

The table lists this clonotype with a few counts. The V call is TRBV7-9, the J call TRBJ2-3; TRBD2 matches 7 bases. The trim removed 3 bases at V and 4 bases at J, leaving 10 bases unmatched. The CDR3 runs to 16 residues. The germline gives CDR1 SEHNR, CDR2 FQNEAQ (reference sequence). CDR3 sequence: CASSFPGGRGADTQYF. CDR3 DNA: TGTGCCAGCAGCTTCCCTGGCGGGAGAGGTGCAGATACGCAGTATTTT.